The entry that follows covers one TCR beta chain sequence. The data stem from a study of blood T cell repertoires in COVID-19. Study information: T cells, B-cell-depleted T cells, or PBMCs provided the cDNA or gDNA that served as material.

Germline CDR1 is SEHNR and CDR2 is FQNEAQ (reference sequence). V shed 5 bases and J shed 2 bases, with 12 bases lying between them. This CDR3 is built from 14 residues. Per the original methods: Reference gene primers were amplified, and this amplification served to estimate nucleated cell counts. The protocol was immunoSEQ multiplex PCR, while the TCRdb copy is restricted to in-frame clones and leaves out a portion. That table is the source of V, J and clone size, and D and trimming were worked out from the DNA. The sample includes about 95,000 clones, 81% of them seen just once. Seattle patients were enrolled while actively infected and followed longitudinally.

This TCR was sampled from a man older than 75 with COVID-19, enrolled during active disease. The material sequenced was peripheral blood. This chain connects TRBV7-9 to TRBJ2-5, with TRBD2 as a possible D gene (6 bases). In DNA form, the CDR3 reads TGTGCCAGCAGCGAGCTAGGGACTCAAGAGACCCAGTACTTC. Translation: CASSELGTQETQYF. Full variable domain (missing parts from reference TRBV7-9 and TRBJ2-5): DTGVSQNPRHKITKRGQNVTFRCDPISEHNRLYWYRQTLGQGPEFLTYFQNEAQLEKSRLLSDRFSAERPKGSFSTLEIQRTEQGDSAMYLCASSELGTQETQYFGPGTRLLVL.